This T cell receptor beta chain was obtained from a study of cytomegalovirus exposure and HLA in healthy donors. Study-wide context: HLA-typed donors were the source of some 80 million unique TCRs, which an early data release held.

With 60 Vbeta and 13 Jbeta primers, the PCR was carried out. The protocol was immunoSEQ multiplex PCR, while the TCRdb copy is restricted to in-frame clones and leaves out a portion. The sample records fewer than 300,000 clones, 80% being singletons. On this clone itself: What it binds is not known. The sample carries other DNA sequences with the same CDR3.

V lost 0 bases and J lost 5, with 5 bases in between. The germline V gene encodes CDR1 MNHEY and CDR2 SVGAGI. There are 13 residues in the CDR3. General observations from the study: Earlier analysis looked at TCR beta V segments, and most were productive about 87% or about 30% of the time. Confirmation was obtained in vitro that a few CMV-associated chains are specific for CMV antigens.

The rearrangement uses TRBV6-5 and TRBJ1-5; no definite D call. This clonotype was obtained from a girl aged 2 to 9 in good health and CMV-seronegative. Sequenced: PBMCs. The DNA of the CDR3 is TGTGCCAGCAGTTACTCCCGAGATCAGCCCCAGCATTTT. Residues: CASSYSRDQPQHF.